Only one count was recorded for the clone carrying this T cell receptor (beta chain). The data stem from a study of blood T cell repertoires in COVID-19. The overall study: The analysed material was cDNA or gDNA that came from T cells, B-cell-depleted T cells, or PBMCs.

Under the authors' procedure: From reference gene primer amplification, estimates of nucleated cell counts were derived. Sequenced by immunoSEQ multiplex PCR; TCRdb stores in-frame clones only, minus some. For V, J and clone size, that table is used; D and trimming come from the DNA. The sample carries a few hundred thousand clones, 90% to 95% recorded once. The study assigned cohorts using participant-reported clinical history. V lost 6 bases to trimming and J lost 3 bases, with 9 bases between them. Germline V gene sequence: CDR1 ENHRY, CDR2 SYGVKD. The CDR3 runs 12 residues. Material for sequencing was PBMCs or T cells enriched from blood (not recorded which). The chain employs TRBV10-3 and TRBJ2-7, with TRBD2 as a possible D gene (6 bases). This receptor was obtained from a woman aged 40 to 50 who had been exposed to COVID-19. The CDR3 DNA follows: TGTGCCATCAGCGTCGGGGGCTACGAGCAGTACTTC. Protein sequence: CAISVGGYEQYF.